The 18 T cell receptor beta chains given below trace back to one sample, sequenced in a study of PD-1 blockade in classical Hodgkin lymphoma. The time point denotes: cycle 4 day 1 (C4D1), after less than 7 weeks of nivolumab. Each patient's relapse followed autologous stem cell transplantation, and brentuximab vedotin exposure varied. Some clones are missing from TCRdb's copy, which holds only in-frame ones; the method was immunoSEQ multiplex PCR. The table shows 35,000 to 50,000 clones, with about 70% occurring only once. The sample here was peripheral blood mononuclear cells (PBMCs), taken before the fourth cycle of nivolumab. The receptors were gathered from a human donor with classical Hodgkin lymphoma.

This chain joins TRBV5-1 and TRBJ1-3; unclear D gene. Germline CDR1 and CDR2: SGHRS and YFSETQ. Trimming took off 1 base at V and 4 bases at J, with 9 bases between the two ends. This CDR3 is built from 14 residues. The CDR3 reads CASSLTGFGNTIYF. DNA of the CDR3: TGCGCCAGCAGCTTGACGGGATTCGGAAACACCATATATTTT.

The J gene is TRBJ1-4, the V gene TRBV10-3, with 9 bases aligning to TRBD1. Germline-derived CDR1 and CDR2 are ENHRY and SYGVKD. The CDR3 runs 15 residues. The V segment lost 6 bases and the J segment 8 bases; nucleotides outside the gene matches: 10. The CDR3 reads CAISRLQGAREKLFF. The CDR3 region has the DNA TGTGCCATCAGCCGATTACAGGGGGCACGGGAAAAACTGTTTTTT.

The V gene is TRBV28, the J gene TRBJ2-7, with D maybe TRBD1 (8 bases). The CDR3 is 16 residues long. Deletions cut 8 bases from V and 3 bases from J, with 23 bases between. Germline loops: CDR1 MDHEN, CDR2 SYDVKM. The CDR3 sequence is CASDTGGAKIVYEQYF. DNA for the CDR3: TGTGCCAGCGACACAGGGGGGGCGAAAATCGTCTACGAGCAGTACTTC.

The chain couples TRBV7-9 to TRBJ2-2; 9 positions agree with TRBD1. This CDR3 is built from 17 residues. V shed 3 bases, J shed 5 bases, and the junction held 10 bases outside the gene matches. Germline V gene lookup returns CDR1 SEHNR and CDR2 FQNEAQ (reference sequence). The CDR3 spells CASSLSGQGRRTGELFF. For the CDR3, the DNA is TGTGCCAGCAGCTTGAGCGGACAGGGGCGAAGAACCGGGGAGCTGTTTTTT.

This clone was picked up a small number of times. The rearrangement uses TRBV6-5 and TRBJ2-3; 10 bases are a match to TRBD1. The J segment lost 1 base and the V segment lost 0 bases, leaving 1 base of the junction unmatched. Germline V gene data show CDR1 as MNHEY and CDR2 as SVGAGI. This CDR3 is built from 16 residues. The CDR3 spells CASSYSGTGGTDTQYF. CDR3 sequence (DNA): TGTGCCAGCAGTTACTCCGGGACAGGGGGCACAGATACGCAGTATTTT.

CDR3 sequence (DNA): TGTGCCAGCGGAGAACAGCCTTCCAAAAACATTCAGTACTTC. Translating gives CASGEQPSKNIQYF. The V call is TRBV6-1, the J call TRBJ2-4, with D hard to call. This CDR3 is 14 amino acids long. V gave up 8 bases and J gave up 2 bases, with 13 bases separating them. Germline V CDR1 and CDR2: MNHNS, SASEGT.

This clone was seen a few times. This chain uses TRBV6-1 with TRBJ2-5, with 10 nucleotides matching TRBD1. V lost 2 bases and J lost 3; bases outside the gene matches: 3. CDR1 MNHNS and CDR2 SASEGT come from the germline V gene. This CDR3 region has 15 residues. CDR3 sequence: CASSEYGQGEETQYF. The CDR3 region has the DNA TGTGCCAGCAGTGAATATGGACAGGGGGAAGAGACCCAGTACTTC.

The chain employs TRBV18 and TRBJ2-5; D ambiguous. V lost 2 bases to trimming and J lost 2 bases, with 6 bases between them. CDR1 and CDR2 from the germline V gene are KGHSH and LQKENI. The CDR3 has 13 residues. The CDR3 DNA reads as TGTGCCAGCTCACCAGGTGGGCAAGAGACCCAGTACTTC. It yields the protein CASSPGGQETQYF.

This clone was seen a single time. The rearrangement uses TRBV19 and TRBJ2-7, with TRBD1 identical over 8 bases. Germline CDR1 LNHDA, CDR2 SQIVND (reference sequence). This CDR3 has 15 residues. J was trimmed by 0 bases and V by 3 bases; bases with no gene match: 4. CDR3 nucleotide sequence: TGTGCCAGTAGTATTGGACAGGGTTCCTCCTACGAGCAGTACTTC. Translating it yields CASSIGQGSSYEQYF.

CDR3 in amino acids: CASSLSGTGLLAKNIQYF. The CDR3 coding sequence is TGTGCCAGCAGCTTAAGCGGGACGGGTCTCTTAGCCAAAAACATTCAGTACTTC. The rearrangement uses TRBV7-2 and TRBJ2-4; 7 nucleotides line up with TRBD2. CDR3 size: 18 residues. CDR1 and CDR2 from the germline V gene are SGHTA and FQGNSA. V shed 2 bases and J 0 bases; nucleotides not matched to a gene: 10.

The chain employs TRBV6-5 and TRBJ1-1; TRBD1 is a possible D gene (6 bases). The CDR3 runs 14 residues. Trimming cost V 2 bases and J 1 base, with 8 bases left between them. Germline lookup yields CDR1 MNHEY and CDR2 SVGAGI. CDR3 loop: CASSYQQGNTEAFF. In DNA, the CDR3 is TGTGCCAGCAGTTACCAACAGGGGAACACTGAAGCTTTCTTT.

This clone appeared a few times. The genes are TRBV19 and TRBJ2-5, with D perhaps matching TRBD2 (6 bases). V was trimmed by 2 bases and J by 3 bases, leaving 16 bases between them. Germline CDR1 LNHDA, CDR2 SQIVND (reference sequence). The CDR3 sequence is 16 residues long. CDR3 in DNA: TGTGCCAGTAGTATATCCACGGGACTGATCAAAGAGACCCAGTACTTC. Translation: CASSISTGLIKETQYF.

The DNA of the CDR3 is TGTGCCAGCAGTTTAGGTGAAGGCACAGATACGCAGTATTTT. Amino acids: CASSLGEGTDTQYF. The chain links TRBV2 to TRBJ2-3; unclear D gene. This CDR3 has 14 amino acids. CDR1 and CDR2 from the germline V gene are SNHLY and FYNNEI. The ends were cut back, 5 bases at V and 1 base at J, with 10 bases in the middle.

DNA for the CDR3: TGTGCCAGCAGCTACCGAGTTTCCTTCTCCTACGAGCAGTACTTC. Its protein product is CASSYRVSFSYEQYF. J is TRBJ2-7 and V is TRBV5-4; unclear D gene. The CDR3 has 15 residues. CDR1 is SGHNT and CDR2 is YYREEE in the germline V gene (reference sequence). Deletions cut 3 bases from V and 0 bases from J, with 13 bases between.

Remarks on this clone: In the same sample, other DNA sequences code for this CDR3. V is TRBV6-6 and J is TRBJ2-7; D not certain. V lost 0 bases and J lost 0, with 6 bases in between. The CDR3 is 14 residues long. In germline, CDR1 is MNHNY, CDR2 SVGAGI (reference sequence). DNA for the CDR3: TGTGCCAGCAGTTACTCAGGCAGCTCCTACGAGCAGTACTTC. Protein: CASSYSGSSYEQYF.

This clone was observed at least ten times. The rearrangement uses TRBV28 and TRBJ2-5, with a tentative D call TRBD2 (6 bases). CDR3 length: 16 residues. Trimming took 1 base from V and 5 from J, leaving 17 bases between them. Germline V gene lookup returns CDR1 MDHEN and CDR2 SYDVKM. CDR3 sequence: CASSLFGSGVRETQYF. The CDR3 DNA is TGTGCCAGCAGTTTATTCGGATCGGGGGTCAGGGAGACCCAGTACTTC.

The chain links TRBV19 to TRBJ2-5, with 9 bases aligning to TRBD2. The germline V gene encodes CDR1 LNHDA and CDR2 SQIVND (reference sequence). Trimming cost V 9 bases and J 5 bases; bases outside gene matches: 7. The CDR3 length is 13 residues. CDR3 DNA: TGTGCCAGCGGCGGGGGGGTCAAGGAGACCCAGTACTTC. Residues: CASGGGVKETQYF.

CDR3 sequence reads: CASSWTSGSYEQYF. As DNA, the CDR3 is TGTGCCAGCAGCTGGACTAGCGGGAGCTACGAGCAGTACTTC. The chain couples TRBV7-8 to TRBJ2-7; 13 bases align to TRBD2. Germline CDR1 SGHVS, CDR2 FQNEAQ. V dropped 4 bases and J dropped 3; count of bases not matched to a gene: 0. The CDR3 length is 14 residues.